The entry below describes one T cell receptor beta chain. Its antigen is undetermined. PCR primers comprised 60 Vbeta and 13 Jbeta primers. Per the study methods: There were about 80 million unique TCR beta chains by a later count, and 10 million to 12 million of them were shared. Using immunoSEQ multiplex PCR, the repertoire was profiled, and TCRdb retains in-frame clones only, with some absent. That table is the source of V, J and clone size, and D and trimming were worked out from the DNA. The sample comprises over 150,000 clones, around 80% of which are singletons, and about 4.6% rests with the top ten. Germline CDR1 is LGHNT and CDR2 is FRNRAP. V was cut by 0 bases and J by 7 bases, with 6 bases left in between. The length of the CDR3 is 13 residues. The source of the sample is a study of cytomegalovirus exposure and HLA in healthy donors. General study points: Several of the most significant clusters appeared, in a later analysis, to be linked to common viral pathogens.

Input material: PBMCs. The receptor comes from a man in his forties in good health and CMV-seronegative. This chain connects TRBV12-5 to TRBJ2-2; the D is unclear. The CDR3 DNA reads TGTGCTAGTGGTTTGGTACCCGGCGGGGAGCTGTTTTTT. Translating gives CASGLVPGGELFF.